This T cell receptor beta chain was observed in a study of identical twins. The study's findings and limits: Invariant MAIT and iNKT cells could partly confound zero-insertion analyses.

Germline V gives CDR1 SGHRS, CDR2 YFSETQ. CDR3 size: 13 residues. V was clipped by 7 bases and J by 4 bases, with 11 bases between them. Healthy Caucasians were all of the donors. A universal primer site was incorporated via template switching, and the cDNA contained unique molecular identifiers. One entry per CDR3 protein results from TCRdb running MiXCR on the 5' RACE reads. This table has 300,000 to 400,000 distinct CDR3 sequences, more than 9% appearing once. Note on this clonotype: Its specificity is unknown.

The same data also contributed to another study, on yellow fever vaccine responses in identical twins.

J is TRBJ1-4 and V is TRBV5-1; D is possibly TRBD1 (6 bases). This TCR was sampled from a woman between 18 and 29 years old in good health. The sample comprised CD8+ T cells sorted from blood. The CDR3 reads CASVGGINEKLFF. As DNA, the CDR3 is TGCGCCAGCGTAGGGGGAATTAATGAAAAACTGTTTTTT.